The 29 T cell receptor beta chains given below trace back to one sample, sequenced in a study of beta chain features in type 1 diabetes (dated 2018 in TCRdb). Points the paper makes about the study in general: In all four CD4+ subsets, TCRB CDR3 length was moderately but significantly shorter in type 1 diabetes patients.

The method behind the library was the immunoSEQ multiplex PCR assay. The entire isolated RNA was reverse transcribed using the High Capacity cDNA Reverse Transcription Kit, and thus expressed TCRB transcripts were sequenced. TCRdb mirrors the immuneACCESS table, restricted to in-frame sequences. Some clones are absent from its copies; in checked studies, under half trace to an unresolved V gene, and the reason for the others is unknown. This sample lists hundreds of thousands of clones; roughly 10% were detected once. Clones ranked in the top ten supply approximately 0.017% of the sample. Their recognized antigens are unknown. Sequencing used naive CD4+ T cells from blood. According to the study, the label for this sample's cell subset or site signals: true naive CD4+ T cells. Receptor source: a man younger than 45 with type 1 diabetes.

The CDR3 is CASSNRNAFF. Here the CDR3 DNA reads TGTGCCAGCAGTAACAGGAATGCTTTCTTT. This rearrangement joins TRBV28 to TRBJ1-1; D possibly corresponds to TRBD1 (5 bases). The CDR3 length is 10 residues. V was cut by 5 bases and J by 11 bases, with 9 bases left in between. In germline, CDR1 is MDHEN, CDR2 SYDVKM.

The chain employs TRBV2 and TRBJ2-1; 8 bases are shared with TRBD1. The CDR3 is 15 amino acids. After removal of 3 bases from V and 4 bases from J, the junction contained 5 bases not matched to a gene. The germline gives CDR1 SNHLY, CDR2 FYNNEI. CDR3 region: CASSDGQGAYNEQFF. The CDR3, as DNA: TGTGCCAGCAGTGATGGTCAGGGGGCTTACAATGAGCAGTTCTTC. Supplemented by reference TRBV2 and TRBJ2-1, the full variable domain reads EPEVTQTPSHQVTQMGQEVILRCVPISNHLYFYWYRQILGQKVEFLVSFYNNEISEKSEIFDDQFSVERPDGSNFTLKIRSTKLEDSAMYFCASSDGQGAYNEQFFGPGTRLTVL.

The chain joins TRBV19 to TRBJ2-4; 10 bases match TRBD1. Germline loops: CDR1 LNHDA, CDR2 SQIVND (reference sequence). V lost 6 bases, J lost 8 bases, and 10 bases stayed unmatched. The CDR3 totals 15 residues. The CDR3 protein is CASRSTGQGVDIQYF. DNA for the CDR3: TGTGCCAGTAGGAGCACCGGACAGGGGGTGGACATTCAGTACTTC.

This clone was observed a few times. V gene TRBV5-6 combines with J gene TRBJ2-5, with D unclear. CDR1 is SGHDT, CDR2 YYEEEE, per germline. Trimming left V 6 bases short and J 1 base short, with 10 bases between. The CDR3 loop spans 13 amino acids. In DNA, the CDR3 is TGTGCCAGCACTGGCGGTTTCCAAGAGACCCAGTACTTC. Protein: CASTGGFQETQYF.

This clone has just a few counts. V and J are TRBV5-1 and TRBJ2-2; D not certain. Germline V gene sequence: CDR1 SGHRS, CDR2 YFSETQ. The V and J ends lost 7 bases and 0 bases respectively, with 10 bases between them. The CDR3 covers 14 residues. In DNA, the CDR3 is TGCGCCAGCTCGACAACCGCGAACACCGGGGAGCTGTTTTTT. It codes for CASSTTANTGELFF.

The sample holds a few counts of this clone. The chain recombines TRBV5-1 with TRBJ1-1; no clear D. Germline V CDR1 and CDR2: SGHRS, YFSETQ. The CDR3 loop spans 14 amino acids. Trimming stripped 0 bases from V and 10 bases from J, with 16 bases between. The CDR3 spells CASSLEASLGAAFF. CDR3 coding DNA: TGCGCCAGCAGCTTGGAGGCGTCCCTAGGTGCAGCTTTCTTT.

This clone was observed a few times. This CDR3 reads CASSVLDRNTGELFF. CDR3 nucleotide sequence: TGTGCCAGCAGCGTGCTGGACAGGAACACCGGGGAGCTGTTTTTT. V gene TRBV9 combines with J gene TRBJ2-2; possible D gene TRBD1, 6 bases. The CDR3 runs to 15 residues. Germline lookup yields CDR1 SGDLS and CDR2 YYNGEE. Trimming took 2 bases from V and 1 from J, leaving 9 bases between them. Combining the CDR3 with reference TRBV9 and TRBJ2-2 gives the whole variable domain DSGVTQTPKHLITATGQRVTLRCSPRSGDLSVYWYQQSLDQGLQFLIQYYNGEERAKGNILERFSAQQFPDLHSELNLSSLELGDSALYFCASSVLDRNTGELFFGEGSRLTVL.

The chain recombines TRBV7-3 with TRBJ2-2, with 7 bases matching TRBD2. V lost 3 bases and J lost 4; bases outside the gene matches: 2. This CDR3 has 14 residues. Germline-derived CDR1 and CDR2 are SGHTA and FQGTGA. In DNA form, the CDR3 reads TGTGCCAGCAGCTTCTCTAGCGGCACCGGGGAGCTGTTTTTT. It yields the protein CASSFSSGTGELFF.

The J gene is TRBJ2-3, the V gene TRBV9; D is uncertain. There are 13 residues in the CDR3. Germline V gene data show CDR1 as SGDLS and CDR2 as YYNGEE. Trimming removed 3 bases from V and 2 bases from J, with 7 bases in between. The CDR3 coding sequence is TGTGCCAGCAGCGCTCAGAACACAGATACGCAGTATTTT. Translated: CASSAQNTDTQYF.

The gene calls are TRBV5-6 and TRBJ2-5; possible D gene TRBD2, 6 bases. The DNA end lines up better with TRBJ2-7; the J call may be wrong. The CDR3 extends over 13 amino acids. CDR1 SGHDT and CDR2 YYEEEE come from the germline V gene. In DNA, the CDR3 is TGTGCCAGCAGCCCCCGGGGGTATGTCGAGCAGTACTTC. Its protein is CASSPRGYVEQYF.

There are a few counts of this clone. This chain joins TRBV11-2 and TRBJ2-1; D is uncertain. V was cut by 7 bases and J by 10 bases, with 20 bases left in between. CDR1 is SGHAT, CDR2 FQNNGV, per germline. The CDR3 spans 14 residues. This chain's CDR3 is CASTAAPSSWEQFF. Written as DNA, the CDR3 is TGTGCCAGCACCGCGGCACCGTCATCCTGGGAGCAGTTCTTC.

This clone has only a few counts. V and J are TRBV2 and TRBJ2-1; 8 bases match TRBD2. Germline V CDR1 and CDR2: SNHLY, FYNNEI. This CDR3 comprises 13 residues. The V gene end was trimmed by 6 bases and the J gene end by 3 bases; junction bases not matched to a gene: 1. The CDR3 here is CASSGTSYNEQFF. CDR3 DNA: TGTGCCAGCAGCGGGACTAGCTACAATGAGCAGTTCTTC.

This clone was counted between two and nine times. The chain links TRBV25-1 to TRBJ1-2, with D perhaps matching TRBD1 (5 bases). Trimming left V 3 bases short and J 6 bases short, with 11 bases between. The CDR3 is 13 amino acids. CDR1 MGHDK and CDR2 SYGVNS come from the germline V gene. The DNA for the CDR3 is TGTGCCAGCAGTGATAGGGGTAGAAATGGCTACACCTTC. Translated: CASSDRGRNGYTF.

The rearrangement joins TRBV28 to TRBJ1-1; D gene unclear. Trimming removed 9 bases at V and 0 bases at J, with 8 bases between. The CDR3 spans 12 residues. Germline V gives CDR1 MDHEN, CDR2 SYDVKM. The CDR3 DNA reads as TGTGCCAGTAGGACTTTGAACACTGAAGCTTTCTTT. Residues: CASRTLNTEAFF.

The gene calls are TRBV18 and TRBJ1-2; D is uncertain. Germline lookup yields CDR1 KGHSH and CDR2 LQKENI. V was pared by 2 bases and J by 2 bases, with 3 bases between. This CDR3 has 12 amino acids. This chain's CDR3 is CASSPENYGYTF. The CDR3 DNA reads TGTGCCAGCTCACCAGAGAACTATGGCTACACCTTC.

This clone was counted between two and nine times. The chain joins TRBV2 to TRBJ1-1; D is possibly TRBD1 (6 bases). There are 13 residues in the CDR3. V lost 6 bases and J 1 base, leaving 9 bases between the germline ends. The germline V gene encodes CDR1 SNHLY and CDR2 FYNNEI. In DNA form, the CDR3 reads TGTGCCAGCAGCGACAGGCCGAACACTGAAGCTTTCTTT. The encoded protein is CASSDRPNTEAFF.

The chain combines TRBV7-9 with TRBJ2-1, with a tentative D call TRBD2 (5 bases). Germline V lookup: CDR1 SEHNR, CDR2 FQNEAQ (reference sequence). The V and J ends lost 1 base and 3 bases respectively, with 7 bases between them. The CDR3 has 14 residues. CDR3 amino acids: CASSLVTSYNEQFF. The CDR3 DNA follows: TGTGCCAGCAGCTTAGTTACTAGCTACAATGAGCAGTTCTTC.

This rearrangement joins TRBV5-4 to TRBJ1-2; D possibly corresponds to TRBD1 (5 bases). This CDR3 is built from 13 residues. V lost 4 bases to trimming and J lost 4 bases, with 11 bases between them. Germline-derived CDR1 and CDR2 are SGHNT and YYREEE (reference sequence). The CDR3 DNA is TGTGCCAGCAGCCCGCGGGACGGCTATGGCTACACCTTC. It specifies CASSPRDGYGYTF.

This clone came up a few times. The chain recombines TRBV28 with TRBJ2-5, with D tentatively TRBD2 (5 bases). V lost 6 bases to trimming and J lost 4 bases, with 12 bases between them. The CDR3 sequence is 13 residues long. Germline assignment: CDR1 MDHEN and CDR2 SYDVKM. The CDR3 reads CASSRGWGETQYF. The CDR3, as DNA: TGTGCCAGCAGCAGAGGGTGGGGAGAGACCCAGTACTTC.

This clone was seen more than once but under ten times. The V call is TRBV18, the J call TRBJ2-2, with 8 bases identical to TRBD2. V shed 2 bases and J 3 bases; nucleotides not matched to a gene: 8. Per germline, CDR1 KGHSH and CDR2 LQKENI. The CDR3 is made up of 17 amino acids. This CDR3 reads CASSPLSLRGDTGELFF. The CDR3 bases are TGTGCCAGCTCACCATTATCGCTGCGGGGGGACACCGGGGAGCTGTTTTTT.

This clone was detected only a few times. The chain combines TRBV7-6 with TRBJ2-1; 8 nucleotides match TRBD2. Germline V gene lookup returns CDR1 SGHVS and CDR2 FNYEAQ. The CDR3 spans 15 residues. V gave up 5 bases and J gave up 8 bases; unmatched junction bases: 11. DNA of the CDR3: TGTGCCAGCAGCGCGTCCGGGACTAGGTTTGATGAGCAGTTCTTC. Protein sequence: CASSASGTRFDEQFF.

This chain joins TRBV29-1 and TRBJ1-5; tentative D call: TRBD1 (5 bases). Germline loops: CDR1 SQVTM, CDR2 ANQGSEA. The CDR3 is 13 residues long. V was pared by 4 bases and J by 3 bases, with 10 bases between. The CDR3 is CSVVWGVNQPQHF. The DNA for the CDR3 is TGCAGCGTTGTATGGGGGGTCAATCAGCCCCAGCATTTT.

This clone has only one observation. This specimen includes other DNA sequences encoding the same CDR3. The J gene is TRBJ2-5, the V gene TRBV18; D perhaps matches TRBD1 (5 bases). Looked up from germline, CDR1 is KGHSH and CDR2 is LQKENI. The V and J ends lost 3 bases and 3 bases respectively, with 8 bases between them. This CDR3 is 13 amino acids long. The CDR3 nucleotides are TGTGCCAGCTCACCCAGCAGGGAAGAGACCCAGTACTTC. Protein product: CASSPSREETQYF.

The chain carries TRBV7-3 and TRBJ1-1; 12 positions match TRBD1. Germline loops: CDR1 SGHTA, CDR2 FQGTGA. This CDR3 contains 19 residues. The V segment lost 5 bases and the J segment 3 bases; nucleotides outside the gene matches: 16. The CDR3 spells CASSRTGTGGMGRDTEAFF. As DNA, the CDR3 is TGTGCCAGCAGCCGGACCGGGACAGGGGGCATGGGACGGGACACTGAAGCTTTCTTT.

This sequence joins TRBV27 and TRBJ1-6; no definite D call. Between the trimmed V and J ends, which lost 4 bases and 9 bases, there was a span of 7 bases. This CDR3 contains 12 residues. CDR1 and CDR2 (germline): MNHEY, SMNVEV (reference sequence). This CDR3 is CASSSPVSPLHF. The CDR3 nucleotides read TGTGCCAGCAGTTCTCCAGTTTCACCCCTCCACTTT.

V and J are TRBV4-2 and TRBJ2-3; D perhaps matches TRBD2 (5 bases). Germline loops: CDR1 LGHNA, CDR2 YNFKEQ. V lost 1 base and J lost 2, with 10 bases in between. This CDR3 spans 15 amino acids. CDR3 nucleotides: TGTGCCAGCAGCCAAGTGGAACTAGACACAGATACGCAGTATTTT. It is translated as CASSQVELDTDTQYF.

The CDR3 region is CASSPIREDTQYF. The CDR3, as DNA: TGTGCCAGCTCACCAATTCGGGAAGATACGCAGTATTTT. The chain joins TRBV18 to TRBJ2-3; D is possibly TRBD2 (5 bases). Germline V gene lookup returns CDR1 KGHSH and CDR2 LQKENI. The CDR3 loop spans 13 amino acids. Deletions cut 2 bases from V and 5 bases from J, with 8 bases between.

The CDR3 DNA sequence: TGTGCCAGCTCATCCCGAGAGGGCCAAGAGACCCAGTACTTC. Translation: CASSSREGQETQYF. The rearrangement joins TRBV18 to TRBJ2-5, with a tentative D call TRBD2 (5 bases). The ends were cut back, 5 bases at V and 1 base at J, with 11 bases in the middle. The CDR3 has 14 residues. Per germline, CDR1 KGHSH and CDR2 LQKENI. The full variable domain, completed using reference TRBV18 and TRBJ2-5, is NAGVMQNPRHLVRRRGQEARLRCSPMKGHSHVYWYRQLPEEGLKFMVYLQKENIIDESGMPKERFSAEFPKEGPSILRIQQVVRGDSAAYFCASSSREGQETQYFGPGTRLLVL.

This clone was seen a handful of times. This CDR3 is CASNQGGEYEQYF. As DNA, the CDR3 is TGTGCCAGCAACCAGGGGGGAGAATACGAGCAGTACTTC. The genes are TRBV6-6 and TRBJ2-7; maybe TRBD1 (7 bases). The CDR3 contains 13 residues. The V end was cut by 7 bases, the J end by 4 bases, with 14 bases between. Germline CDR1 and CDR2: MNHNY and SVGAGI (reference sequence).